This TCR beta chain was profiled in a study of cytotoxic CD8 clonotypes in ibrutinib-treated CLL. Some clones are missing from TCRdb's copy, which holds only in-frame ones; the method was immunoSEQ multiplex PCR. Counted here are some 46,000 clones, less than 70% occurring once; the ten biggest clones make up over 10%. The CDR3 runs to 16 residues. Germline CDR1 and CDR2: LNHNV and YYDKDF (reference sequence). J gave up 7 bases and V 3 bases, and 10 bases lay outside the gene matches. This specimen consisted of PBMCs, obtained after 12 months of ibrutinib treatment. V usage is TRBV15 and J usage is TRBJ1-5; 9 positions match TRBD1. This sequence originates from a human donor with chronic lymphocytic leukemia. Here the CDR3 reads CATSRAGTGILQPQHF. In DNA form, the CDR3 reads TGTGCCACCAGCAGGGCCGGGACAGGGATTCTGCAGCCCCAGCATTTT.